The 17 T cell receptor beta chains listed next were all sequenced from one sample in a study of T-cell reconstitution after alpha-beta-depleted transplantation in children. It was with unique molecular identifiers that the TCRbeta library was prepared. TCRdb passed the PCR reads through MiXCR, listing each CDR3 protein once. There are about 400,000 distinct CDR3 sequences in the sample; roughly 20% occur only once, and 3.8% lies in the top ten. Sequenced here: PBMCs from the stem cell graft donor, sampled from the stem cell graft. Receptor source: a human donor who donated a stem cell graft to a child with acute myeloid leukemia.

This clonotype was seen just once. This sequence joins TRBV3-1 and TRBJ2-5; no reliable D call. Looked up from germline, CDR1 is LGHDT and CDR2 is YNNKEL (reference sequence). Trimming cost V 3 bases and J 2 bases, with 7 bases left between them. The CDR3 is 13 amino acids. The DNA for the CDR3 is TGTGCCAGCAGCCAGTGGGGTCAAGAGACCCAGTACTTC. Residues: CASSQWGQETQYF.

The rearrangement joins TRBV20-1 to TRBJ2-1; D call uncertain. Between the trimmed V and J ends, which lost 0 bases and 0 bases, there was a span of 18 bases. This CDR3 is built from 18 residues. The germline V gene encodes CDR1 DFQATT and CDR2 SNEGSKA (reference sequence). In nucleotides, the CDR3 is TGCAGTGCTAGAGAACCTCCCCTCGCGTCGAGCTCCTACAATGAGCAGTTCTTC. It specifies CSAREPPLASSSYNEQFF.

The chain has TRBV12-3 or TRBV12-4 and TRBJ2-5; no clear D gene. V was shortened by 5 bases and J by 1 base, with 8 bases between the two germline ends. The CDR3 has 13 amino acids. This CDR3 reads CASSLNRQETQYF. The CDR3 region has the DNA TGTGCCAGCAGTCTAAACCGCCAAGAGACCCAGTACTTC.

The chain couples TRBV10-3 to TRBJ2-1, with 14 bases lining up with TRBD2. The CDR3 loop spans 16 amino acids. Germline V gene data show CDR1 as ENHRY and CDR2 as SYGVKD. Unmatched junction bases numbered 8, after V lost 7 bases and J lost 6 bases. The CDR3 DNA is TGTGCCATCACCCCGGGGACTAGCGGGAGAGGCAATGAGCAGTTCTTC. It translates to CAITPGTSGRGNEQFF.

The V gene is TRBV20-1, the J gene TRBJ2-7, with D unresolved. Germline CDR1 and CDR2: DFQATT and SNEGSKA (reference sequence). There are 16 residues in the CDR3. Trimming pared 0 bases from V and 2 bases from J, leaving 17 bases between. CDR3 DNA sequence: TGCAGTGCTAGAGATCTATGGACGGAAGCAACCTACGAGCAGTACTTC. It yields the protein CSARDLWTEATYEQYF.

V gene TRBV5-1 combines with J gene TRBJ2-7, with D tentatively TRBD1 or TRBD2 (5 bases each). The CDR3 is 14 residues long. V lost 2 bases and J 5 bases, leaving 14 bases between the germline ends. Germline V gene lookup returns CDR1 SGHRS and CDR2 YFSETQ. The CDR3: CASSFGTAVDEQYF. CDR3 sequence (DNA): TGCGCCAGCAGCTTTGGGACGGCTGTGGACGAGCAGTACTTC.

This clonotype was seen more than once but under ten times. The chain couples TRBV4-3 to TRBJ2-2; tentatively, D is TRBD1 (5 bases). CDR1 and CDR2 from the germline V gene are LGHNA and YSLEER. V lost 2 bases and J 1 base, leaving 8 bases between the germline ends. CDR3 length: 15 amino acids. In nucleotides, the CDR3 is TGCGCCAGCAGCCAATATACAGGGAACACCGGGGAGCTGTTTTTT. Its protein product is CASSQYTGNTGELFF.

Many counts were recorded for this clonotype. V is TRBV2 and J is TRBJ2-1, with D maybe TRBD1 (6 bases). V was trimmed by 4 bases and J by 5 bases, leaving 9 bases between them. This CDR3 is built from 13 residues. Germline assignment: CDR1 SNHLY and CDR2 FYNNEI. The CDR3 loop is CASSGTVHNEQFF. CDR3 coding DNA: TGTGCCAGCAGTGGGACAGTTCACAATGAGCAGTTCTTC.

Only a few counts were recorded for this clonotype. V is TRBV25-1 and J is TRBJ2-7; D remains unclear. The ends were cut back, 4 bases at V and 3 bases at J, with 10 bases in the middle. The germline CDR1 and CDR2 sequences are MGHDK and SYGVNS. The CDR3 is made up of 13 amino acids. CDR3 protein: CASSVPESYEQYF. CDR3 sequence (DNA): TGTGCCAGCAGTGTTCCAGAAAGCTACGAGCAGTACTTC.

This clonotype occurred a few times. J is TRBJ1-2 and V is TRBV12-3 or TRBV12-4; a weak D match, TRBD1 (5 bases). The CDR3 has 15 residues. Trimming cost V 3 bases and J 4 bases, with 15 bases left between them. The CDR3 DNA is TGTGCCAGCAGTTTGGGACCCGCTCTCACCTATGGCTACACCTTC. This translates into CASSLGPALTYGYTF.

This rearrangement joins TRBV14 to TRBJ2-1; D gene uncertain. Deletions cut 3 bases from V and 0 bases from J, with 9 bases between. Looked up from germline, CDR1 is SGHDN and CDR2 is FVKESK. The CDR3 contains 15 residues. The CDR3 DNA reads as TGTGCCAGCAGCCATTTGGGTAGCTCCTACAATGAGCAGTTCTTC. Its protein product is CASSHLGSSYNEQFF. The complete variable domain, with remaining parts taken from reference TRBV14 and TRBJ2-1, reads EAGVTQFPSHSVIEKGQTVTLRCDPISGHDNLYWYRRVMGKEIKFLLHFVKESKQDESGMPNNRFLAERTGGTYSTLKVQPAELEDSGVYFCASSHLGSSYNEQFFGPGTRLTVL.

This clonotype was observed a few times. The chain recombines TRBV5-1 with TRBJ2-7; 8 positions match TRBD2. The CDR3 has 16 residues. Germline CDR1 and CDR2: SGHRS and YFSETQ. V shed 4 bases and J 4 bases; nucleotides not matched to a gene: 13. The CDR3 here is CASSLGPGGRRYEQYF. In DNA form, the CDR3 reads TGCGCCAGCAGCCTCGGCCCGGGCGGGAGGCGGTACGAGCAGTACTTC.

The gene calls are TRBV5-4 and TRBJ2-6; 13 bases match TRBD2. Germline V lookup: CDR1 SGHNT, CDR2 YYREEE (reference sequence). The V and J ends lost 1 base and 0 bases, in that order; junction bases with no gene match: 16. The CDR3 length is 23 residues. The CDR3 here is CASSLTGGLAGDTPSSGANVLTF. Written as DNA, the CDR3 is TGTGCCAGCAGCTTGACAGGAGGACTAGCGGGAGACACACCTTCCTCTGGGGCCAACGTCCTGACTTTC.

The rearrangement uses TRBV7-7 and TRBJ2-5, with 11 bases that match TRBD2. The CDR3 totals 17 residues. CDR1 SSHAT and CDR2 FNYEAQ come from the germline V gene (reference sequence). The trim removed 1 base at V and 4 bases at J, leaving 8 bases unmatched. The CDR3 nucleotides are TGTGCCAGCAGCTTAGACTATAGCGGGAGGGCCCGAGAGACCCAGTACTTC. As protein: CASSLDYSGRARETQYF.

The rearrangement joins TRBV20-1 to TRBJ1-1; 8 bases are shared with TRBD1. The CDR3 covers 12 residues. The trim removed 6 bases at V and 6 bases at J, leaving 6 bases unmatched. Germline V gives CDR1 DFQATT, CDR2 SNEGSKA (reference sequence). CDR3 coding DNA: TGCAGTGCCCAGGGGGCGGACTCTGAAGCTTTCTTT. It translates to CSAQGADSEAFF.

The chain has TRBV7-3 and TRBJ2-5; 8 nucleotides line up with TRBD1. Germline V gene lookup returns CDR1 SGHTA and CDR2 FQGTGA. The V gene end was trimmed by 0 bases and the J gene end by 2 bases; junction bases not matched to a gene: 2. The CDR3 contains 15 residues. The CDR3 DNA follows: TGTGCCAGCAGCTTAACCGGACAGGGACAAGAGACCCAGTACTTC. Translated: CASSLTGQGQETQYF.

There are a few counts of this clonotype. The rearrangement uses TRBV6-1 and TRBJ2-7; D gene unclear. Looked up from germline, CDR1 is MNHNS and CDR2 is SASEGT. The CDR3 consists of 11 residues. V lost 3 bases to trimming and J lost 9 bases, with 9 bases between them. In DNA, the CDR3 is TGTGCCAGCAGTGACGGATTAGGGCAGTACTTC. Its translation is CASSDGLGQYF.